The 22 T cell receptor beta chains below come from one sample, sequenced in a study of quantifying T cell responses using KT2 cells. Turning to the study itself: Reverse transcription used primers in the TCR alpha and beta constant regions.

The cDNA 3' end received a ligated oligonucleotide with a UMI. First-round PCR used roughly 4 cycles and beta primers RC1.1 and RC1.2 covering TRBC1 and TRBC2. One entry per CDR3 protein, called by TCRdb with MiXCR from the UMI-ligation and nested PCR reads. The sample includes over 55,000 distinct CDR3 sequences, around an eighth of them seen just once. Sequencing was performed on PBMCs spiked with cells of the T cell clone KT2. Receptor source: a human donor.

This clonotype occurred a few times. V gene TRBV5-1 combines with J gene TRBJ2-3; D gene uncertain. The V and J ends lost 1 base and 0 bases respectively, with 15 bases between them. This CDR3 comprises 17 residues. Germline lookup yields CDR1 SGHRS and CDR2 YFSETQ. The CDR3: CASSLSHVGTSTDTQYF. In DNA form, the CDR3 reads TGCGCCAGCAGCTTGTCACACGTAGGCACTAGCACAGATACGCAGTATTTT.

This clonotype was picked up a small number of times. The CDR3 is CASSPRQGRTDTQYF. For the CDR3, the DNA is TGTGCCAGCAGCCCCCGGCAGGGCCGGACAGATACGCAGTATTTT. V is TRBV14 and J is TRBJ2-3; D is possibly TRBD1 (5 bases). Trimming cost V 4 bases and J 3 bases, with 14 bases left between them. This CDR3 spans 15 amino acids. From germline, CDR1 is SGHDN and CDR2 FVKESK.

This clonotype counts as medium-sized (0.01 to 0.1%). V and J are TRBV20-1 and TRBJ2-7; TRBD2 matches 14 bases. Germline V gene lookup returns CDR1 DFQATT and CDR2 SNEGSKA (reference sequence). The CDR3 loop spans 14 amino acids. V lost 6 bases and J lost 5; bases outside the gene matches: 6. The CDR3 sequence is CSAPGLAGVNEQYF. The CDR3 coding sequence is TGCAGTGCCCCGGGACTAGCGGGAGTTAACGAGCAGTACTTC.

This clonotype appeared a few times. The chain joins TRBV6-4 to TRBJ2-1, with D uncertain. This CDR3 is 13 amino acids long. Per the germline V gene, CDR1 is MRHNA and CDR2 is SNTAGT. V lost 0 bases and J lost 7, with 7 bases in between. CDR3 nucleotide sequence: TGTGCCAGCAGTGACTCGAGTGAAAATGAGCAGTTCTTC. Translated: CASSDSSENEQFF.

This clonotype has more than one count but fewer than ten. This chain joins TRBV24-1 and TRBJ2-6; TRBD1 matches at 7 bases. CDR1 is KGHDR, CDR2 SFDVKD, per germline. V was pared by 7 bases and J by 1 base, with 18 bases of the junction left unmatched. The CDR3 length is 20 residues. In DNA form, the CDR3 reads TGTGCCACCAGGATGAAACAGGGGATTGCGGGTGGGTCTGGGGCCAACGTCCTGACTTTC. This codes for CATRMKQGIAGGSGANVLTF.

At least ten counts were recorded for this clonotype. The DNA of the CDR3 is TGCAGTGCGGGGGGCCAAGAGACCCAGTACTTC. The encoded protein is CSAGGQETQYF. The chain combines TRBV20-1 with TRBJ2-5, with a tentative D call TRBD2 (6 bases). The CDR3 loop spans 11 amino acids. Per germline, CDR1 DFQATT and CDR2 SNEGSKA (reference sequence). Between the trimmed V and J ends, which lost 6 bases and 1 base, there was a span of 6 bases.

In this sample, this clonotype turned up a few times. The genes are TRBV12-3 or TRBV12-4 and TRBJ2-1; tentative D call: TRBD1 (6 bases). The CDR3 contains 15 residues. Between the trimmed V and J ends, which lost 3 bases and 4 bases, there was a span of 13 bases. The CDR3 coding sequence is TGTGCCAGCAGTTTTTTGCACAGGGAGTACAATGAGCAGTTCTTC. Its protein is CASSFLHREYNEQFF.

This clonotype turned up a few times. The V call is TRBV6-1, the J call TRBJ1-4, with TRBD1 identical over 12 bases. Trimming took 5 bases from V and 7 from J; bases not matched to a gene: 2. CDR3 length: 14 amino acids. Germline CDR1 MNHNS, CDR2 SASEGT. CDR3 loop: CASSPGQGAEKLFF. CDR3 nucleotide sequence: TGTGCCAGCAGTCCGGGACAGGGGGCTGAAAAACTGTTTTTT.

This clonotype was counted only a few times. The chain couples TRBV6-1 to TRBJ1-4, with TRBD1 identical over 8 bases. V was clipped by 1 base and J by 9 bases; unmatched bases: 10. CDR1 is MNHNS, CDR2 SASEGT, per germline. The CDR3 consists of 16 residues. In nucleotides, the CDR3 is TGTGCCAGCAGTGAAGAAAGACAGGGGACCCGCAAAAAACTGTTTTTT. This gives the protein CASSEERQGTRKKLFF.

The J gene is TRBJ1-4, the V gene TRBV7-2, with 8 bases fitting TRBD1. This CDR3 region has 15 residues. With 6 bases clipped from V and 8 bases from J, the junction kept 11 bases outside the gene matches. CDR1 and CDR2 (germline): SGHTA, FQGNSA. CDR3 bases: TGTACCAGCAGTCCTACAGGGGGTTACCTAGAAAAACTGTTTTTT. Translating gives CTSSPTGGYLEKLFF.

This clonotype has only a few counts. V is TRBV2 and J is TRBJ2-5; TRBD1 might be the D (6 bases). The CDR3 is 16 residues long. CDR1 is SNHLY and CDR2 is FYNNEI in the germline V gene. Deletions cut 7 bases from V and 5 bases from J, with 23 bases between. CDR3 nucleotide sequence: TGTGCCAGCACCCGAGGCCATCCAGGGGCAGGGGAGACCCAGTACTTC. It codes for CASTRGHPGAGETQYF.

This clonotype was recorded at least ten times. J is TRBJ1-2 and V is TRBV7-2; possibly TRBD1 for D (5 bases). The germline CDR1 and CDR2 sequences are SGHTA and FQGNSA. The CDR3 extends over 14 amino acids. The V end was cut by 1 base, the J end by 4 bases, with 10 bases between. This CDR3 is CASSLDGGTYGYTF. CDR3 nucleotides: TGTGCCAGCAGCTTAGATGGCGGGACCTATGGCTACACCTTC.

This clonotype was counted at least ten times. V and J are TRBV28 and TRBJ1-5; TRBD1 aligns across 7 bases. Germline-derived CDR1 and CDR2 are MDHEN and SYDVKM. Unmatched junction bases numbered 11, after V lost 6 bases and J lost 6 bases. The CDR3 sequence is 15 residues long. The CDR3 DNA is TGTGCCAGCAGCTGGGGACAGTCTCTCTCTCAGCCCCAGCATTTT. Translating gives CASSWGQSLSQPQHF.

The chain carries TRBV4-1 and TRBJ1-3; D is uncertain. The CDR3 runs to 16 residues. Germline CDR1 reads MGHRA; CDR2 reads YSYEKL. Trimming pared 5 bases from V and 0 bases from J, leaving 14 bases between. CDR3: CASSSKTGSSGNTIYF. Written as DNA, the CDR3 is TGCGCCAGCAGCTCAAAAACGGGGAGCTCTGGAAACACCATATATTTT.

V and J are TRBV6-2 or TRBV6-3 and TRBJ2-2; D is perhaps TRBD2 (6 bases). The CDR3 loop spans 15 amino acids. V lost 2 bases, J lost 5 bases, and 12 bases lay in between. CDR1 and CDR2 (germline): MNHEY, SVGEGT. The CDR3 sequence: CASSYVRAGTGELFF. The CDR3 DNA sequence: TGTGCCAGCAGTTACGTGAGGGCGGGGACCGGGGAGCTGTTTTTT.

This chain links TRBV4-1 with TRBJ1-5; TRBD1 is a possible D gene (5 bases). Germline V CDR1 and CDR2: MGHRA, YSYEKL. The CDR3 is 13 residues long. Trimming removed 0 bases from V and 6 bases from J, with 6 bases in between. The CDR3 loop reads CASSQEGGQPQHF. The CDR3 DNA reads TGCGCCAGCAGCCAAGAGGGGGGTCAGCCCCAGCATTTT.

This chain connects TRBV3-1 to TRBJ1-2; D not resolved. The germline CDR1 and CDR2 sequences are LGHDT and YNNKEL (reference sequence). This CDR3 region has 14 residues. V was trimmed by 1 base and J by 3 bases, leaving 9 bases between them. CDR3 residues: CASSQAGDYYGYTF. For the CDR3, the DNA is TGTGCCAGCAGCCAAGCCGGCGACTACTATGGCTACACCTTC.

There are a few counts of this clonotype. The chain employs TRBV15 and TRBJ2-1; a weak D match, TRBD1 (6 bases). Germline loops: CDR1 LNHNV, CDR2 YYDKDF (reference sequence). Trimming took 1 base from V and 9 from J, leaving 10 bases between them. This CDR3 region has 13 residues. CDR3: CATSRGRGPEQFF. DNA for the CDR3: TGTGCCACCAGCAGAGGCAGGGGCCCTGAGCAGTTCTTC.

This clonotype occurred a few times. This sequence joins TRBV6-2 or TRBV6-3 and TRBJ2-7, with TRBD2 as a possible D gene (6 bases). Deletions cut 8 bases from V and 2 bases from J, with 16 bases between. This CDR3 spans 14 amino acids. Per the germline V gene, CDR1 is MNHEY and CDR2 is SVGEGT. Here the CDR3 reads CASARAGPPYEQYF. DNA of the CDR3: TGTGCCAGCGCACGGGCGGGACCTCCCTACGAGCAGTACTTC.

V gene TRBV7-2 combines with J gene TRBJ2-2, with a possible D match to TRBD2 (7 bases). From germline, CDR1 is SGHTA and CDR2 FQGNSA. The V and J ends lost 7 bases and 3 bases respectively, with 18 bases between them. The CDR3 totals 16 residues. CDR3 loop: CASNRAAGAYTGELFF. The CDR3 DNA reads TGTGCCAGCAACCGTGCGGCGGGGGCCTACACCGGGGAGCTGTTTTTT.

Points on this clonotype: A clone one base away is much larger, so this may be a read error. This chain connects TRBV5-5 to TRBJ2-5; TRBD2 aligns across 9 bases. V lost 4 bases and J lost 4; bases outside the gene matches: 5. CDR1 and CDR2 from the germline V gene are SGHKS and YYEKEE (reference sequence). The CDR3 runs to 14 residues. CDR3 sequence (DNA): TGTGCCAGCAGCGAGGGACTAGCTAGAGAGACCCAGTACTTC. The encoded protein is CASSEGLARETQYF.

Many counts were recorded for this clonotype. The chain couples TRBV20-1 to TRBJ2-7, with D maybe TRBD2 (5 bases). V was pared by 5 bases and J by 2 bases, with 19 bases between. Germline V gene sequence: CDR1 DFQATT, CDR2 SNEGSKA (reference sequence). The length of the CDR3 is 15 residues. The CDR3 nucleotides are TGCAGTGCTCTACACCGGGAAACCTTGACCTACGAGCAGTACTTC. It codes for CSALHRETLTYEQYF.